This record concerns one T cell receptor beta chain sequence. Its cognate antigen is unknown. These data originate in a study of CD8 T cells in Susac syndrome. General study results and limits: Only a relatively small number of individuals were included in the TCR sequencing and HLA analysis.

Sequencing of TCR beta was carried out in blood CD8+ and CD4+ T cells. This CDR3 region has 18 residues. Germline CDR1 SGHRS, CDR2 YFSETQ. After removal of 2 bases from V and 4 bases from J, the junction contained 17 bases not matched to a gene. RNA was extracted with the RNeasy kit, and a quantity of about 0.45 to 1 ug was reverse transcribed using random hexamers. TCRdb called the immunoSEQ multiplex PCR reads again in MiXCR, with one record for every CDR3 protein. This table has 350,000 to 550,000 distinct CDR3 sequences, about 85% appearing once. This chain links TRBV5-1 with TRBJ2-5; 7 positions agree with TRBD2. This sequence originates from a human donor with multiple sclerosis. The specimen sequenced was CD8+ T cells from PBMCs. The CDR3 loop is CASSFGGNEDLHGETQYF. DNA for the CDR3: TGCGCCAGCAGCTTCGGGGGGAATGAGGACTTACACGGAGAGACCCAGTACTTC.